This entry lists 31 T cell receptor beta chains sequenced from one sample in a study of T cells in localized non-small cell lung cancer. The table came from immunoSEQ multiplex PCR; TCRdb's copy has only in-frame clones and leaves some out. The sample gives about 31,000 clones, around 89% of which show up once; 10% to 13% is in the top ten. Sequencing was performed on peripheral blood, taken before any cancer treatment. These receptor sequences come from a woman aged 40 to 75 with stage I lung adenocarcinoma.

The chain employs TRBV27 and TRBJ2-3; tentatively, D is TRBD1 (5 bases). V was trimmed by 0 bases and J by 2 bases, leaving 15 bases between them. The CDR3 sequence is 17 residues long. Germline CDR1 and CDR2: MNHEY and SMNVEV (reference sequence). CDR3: CASSLSVGHLFTDTQYF. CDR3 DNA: TGTGCCAGCAGTTTATCAGTAGGACACCTCTTCACAGATACGCAGTATTTT.

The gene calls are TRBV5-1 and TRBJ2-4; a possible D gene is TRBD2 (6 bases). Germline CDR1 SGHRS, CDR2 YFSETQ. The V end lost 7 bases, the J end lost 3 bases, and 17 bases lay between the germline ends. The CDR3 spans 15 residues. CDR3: CASAGGRGGKNIQYF. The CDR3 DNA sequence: TGCGCCAGCGCCGGAGGGCGGGGCGGCAAAAACATTCAGTACTTC.

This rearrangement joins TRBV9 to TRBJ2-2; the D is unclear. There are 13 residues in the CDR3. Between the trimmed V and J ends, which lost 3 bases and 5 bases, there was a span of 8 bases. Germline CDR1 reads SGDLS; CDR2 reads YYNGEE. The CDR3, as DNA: TGTGCCAGCAGCGCCCAAGGGACCGGGGAGCTGTTTTTT. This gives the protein CASSAQGTGELFF.

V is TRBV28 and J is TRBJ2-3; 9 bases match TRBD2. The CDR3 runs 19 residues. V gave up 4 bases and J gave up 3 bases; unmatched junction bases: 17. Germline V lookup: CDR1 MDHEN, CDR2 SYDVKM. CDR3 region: CASSSAGSSGRGGTDTQYF. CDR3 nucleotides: TGTGCCAGCAGTTCCGCAGGGAGTAGCGGGAGAGGTGGGACAGATACGCAGTATTTT.

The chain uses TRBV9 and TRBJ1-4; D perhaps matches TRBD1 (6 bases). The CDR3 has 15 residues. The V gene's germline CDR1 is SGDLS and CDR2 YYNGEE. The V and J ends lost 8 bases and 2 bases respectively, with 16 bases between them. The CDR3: CASSVGGQTNEKLFF. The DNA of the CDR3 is TGTGCCAGTTCGGTCGGGGGGCAGACTAATGAAAAACTGTTTTTT.

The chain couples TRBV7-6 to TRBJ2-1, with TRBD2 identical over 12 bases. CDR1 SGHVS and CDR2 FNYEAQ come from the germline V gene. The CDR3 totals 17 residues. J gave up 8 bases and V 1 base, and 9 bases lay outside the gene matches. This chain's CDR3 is CASSLGLAGGRDDEQFF. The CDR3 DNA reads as TGTGCCAGCAGCTTAGGCCTAGCGGGAGGGCGGGACGATGAGCAGTTCTTC.

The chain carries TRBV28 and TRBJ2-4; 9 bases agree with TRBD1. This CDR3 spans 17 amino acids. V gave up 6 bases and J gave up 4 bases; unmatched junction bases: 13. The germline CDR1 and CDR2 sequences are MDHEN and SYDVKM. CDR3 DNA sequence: TGTGCCAGCAGCCTCACAGGGGGCGAGGGATTTAAAAACATTCAGTACTTC. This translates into CASSLTGGEGFKNIQYF.

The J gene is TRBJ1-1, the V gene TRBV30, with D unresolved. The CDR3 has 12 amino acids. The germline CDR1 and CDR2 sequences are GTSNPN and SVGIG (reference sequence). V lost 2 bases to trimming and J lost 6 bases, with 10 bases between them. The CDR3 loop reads CAWSRRAPEAFF. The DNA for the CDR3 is TGTGCCTGGAGTAGGAGGGCCCCTGAAGCTTTCTTT.

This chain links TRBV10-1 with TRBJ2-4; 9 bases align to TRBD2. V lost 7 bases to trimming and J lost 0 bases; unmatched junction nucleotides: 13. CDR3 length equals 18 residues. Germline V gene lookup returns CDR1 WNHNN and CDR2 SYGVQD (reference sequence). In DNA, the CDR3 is TGCGCCAGCACCGGTTTTTTAGGGACTAGCCTAGCCAAAAACATTCAGTACTTC. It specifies CASTGFLGTSLAKNIQYF.

In nucleotides, the CDR3 is TGTGCCAGCTCACCACAGGGACAGCCCCAGCATTTT. It codes for CASSPQGQPQHF. The chain uses TRBV18 and TRBJ1-5; D remains ambiguous. The CDR3 extends over 12 amino acids. The V gene's germline CDR1 is KGHSH and CDR2 LQKENI. V dropped 1 base and J dropped 7 bases, with 5 bases sitting between them.

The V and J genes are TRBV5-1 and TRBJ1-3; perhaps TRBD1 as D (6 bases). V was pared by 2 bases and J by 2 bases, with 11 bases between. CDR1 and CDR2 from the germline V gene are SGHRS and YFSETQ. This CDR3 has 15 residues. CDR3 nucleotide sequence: TGCGCCAGCAGCTTACAGGGTCCCCCTGGAAACACCATATATTTT. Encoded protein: CASSLQGPPGNTIYF.

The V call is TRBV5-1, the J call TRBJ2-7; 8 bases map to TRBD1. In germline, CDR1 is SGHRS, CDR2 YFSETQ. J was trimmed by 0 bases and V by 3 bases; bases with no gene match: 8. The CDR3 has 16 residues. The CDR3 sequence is CASSSGQGAHSYEQYF. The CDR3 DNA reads TGCGCCAGCAGCTCTGGACAGGGTGCCCACTCCTACGAGCAGTACTTC.

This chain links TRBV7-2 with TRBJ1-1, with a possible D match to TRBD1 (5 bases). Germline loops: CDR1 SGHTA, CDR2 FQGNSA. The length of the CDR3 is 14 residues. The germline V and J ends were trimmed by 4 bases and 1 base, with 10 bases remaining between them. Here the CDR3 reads CASSWGGENTEAFF. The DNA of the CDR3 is TGTGCCAGCAGCTGGGGGGGTGAGAACACTGAAGCTTTCTTT. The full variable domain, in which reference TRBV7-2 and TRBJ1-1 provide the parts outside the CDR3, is GAGVSQSPSNKVTEKGKDVELRCDPISGHTALYWYRQSLGQGLEFLIYFQGNSAPDKSGLPSDRFSAERTGGSVSTLTIQRTQQEDSAVYLCASSWGGENTEAFFGQGTRLTVV.

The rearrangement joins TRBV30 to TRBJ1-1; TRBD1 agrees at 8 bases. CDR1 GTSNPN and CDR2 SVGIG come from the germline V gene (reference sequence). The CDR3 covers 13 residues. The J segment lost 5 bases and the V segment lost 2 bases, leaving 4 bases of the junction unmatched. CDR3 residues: CAWSRQGRTEAFF. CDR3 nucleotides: TGTGCCTGGAGTCGACAGGGGAGGACTGAAGCTTTCTTT.

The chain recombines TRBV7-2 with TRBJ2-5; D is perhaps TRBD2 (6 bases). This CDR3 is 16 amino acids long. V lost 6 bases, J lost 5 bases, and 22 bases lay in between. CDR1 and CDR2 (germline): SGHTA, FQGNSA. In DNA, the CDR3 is TGTGCCAGCAGGTCGGGGGTGGTGTCCTTCGGGGAGACCCAGTACTTC. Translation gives CASRSGVVSFGETQYF.

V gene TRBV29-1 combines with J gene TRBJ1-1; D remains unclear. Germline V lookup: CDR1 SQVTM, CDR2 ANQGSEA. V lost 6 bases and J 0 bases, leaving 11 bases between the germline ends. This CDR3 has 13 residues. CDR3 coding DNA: TGCAGCGTCCTGACCGGAGTGAACACTGAAGCTTTCTTT. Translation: CSVLTGVNTEAFF.

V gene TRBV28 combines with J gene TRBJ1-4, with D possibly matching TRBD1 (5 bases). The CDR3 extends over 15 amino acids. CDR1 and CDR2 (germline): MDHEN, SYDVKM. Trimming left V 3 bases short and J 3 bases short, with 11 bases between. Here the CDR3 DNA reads TGTGCCAGCAGTTTCGGGGCAGGCTCTAATGAAAAACTGTTTTTT. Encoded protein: CASSFGAGSNEKLFF.

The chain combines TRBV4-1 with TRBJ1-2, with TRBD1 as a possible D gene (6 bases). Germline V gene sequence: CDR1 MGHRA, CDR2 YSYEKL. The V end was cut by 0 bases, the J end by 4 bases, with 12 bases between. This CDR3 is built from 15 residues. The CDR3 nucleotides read TGCGCCAGCAGCCAAGACGGGGGCAATATCTATGGCTACACCTTC. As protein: CASSQDGGNIYGYTF.

CDR3 amino acids: CASRPAGMNTEAFF. The CDR3, as DNA: TGTGCCAGCAGACCGGCCGGAATGAACACTGAAGCTTTCTTT. The chain recombines TRBV28 with TRBJ1-1, with D unclear. From germline, CDR1 is MDHEN and CDR2 SYDVKM. V was cut by 6 bases and J by 0 bases, with 11 bases left in between. This CDR3 has 14 amino acids. The full variable domain, its missing parts supplied by reference TRBV28 and TRBJ1-1, is DVKVTQSSRYLVKRTGEKVFLECVQDMDHENMFWYRQDPGLGLRLIYFSYDVKMKEKGDIPEGYSVSREKKERFSLILESASTNQTSMYLCASRPAGMNTEAFFGQGTRLTVV.

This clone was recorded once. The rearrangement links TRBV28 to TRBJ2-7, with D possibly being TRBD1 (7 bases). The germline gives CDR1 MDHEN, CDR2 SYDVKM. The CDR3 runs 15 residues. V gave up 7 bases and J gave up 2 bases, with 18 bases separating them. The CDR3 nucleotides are TGTGCCAGCAAGCCTCAGACAGGGAGGACCTACGAGCAGTACTTC. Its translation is CASKPQTGRTYEQYF. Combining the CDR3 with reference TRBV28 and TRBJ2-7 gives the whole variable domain DVKVTQSSRYLVKRTGEKVFLECVQDMDHENMFWYRQDPGLGLRLIYFSYDVKMKEKGDIPEGYSVSREKKERFSLILESASTNQTSMYLCASKPQTGRTYEQYFGPGTRLTVT.

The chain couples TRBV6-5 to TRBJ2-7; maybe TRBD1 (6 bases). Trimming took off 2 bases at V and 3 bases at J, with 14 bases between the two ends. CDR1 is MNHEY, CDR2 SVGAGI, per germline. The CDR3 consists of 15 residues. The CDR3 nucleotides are TGTGCCAGCAGTTACCAGGTGGGACAAATCTACGAGCAGTACTTC. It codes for CASSYQVGQIYEQYF.

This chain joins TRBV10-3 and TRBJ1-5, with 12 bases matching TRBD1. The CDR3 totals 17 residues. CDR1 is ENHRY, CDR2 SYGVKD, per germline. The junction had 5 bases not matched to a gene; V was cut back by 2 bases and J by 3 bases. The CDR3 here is CAISELGTGGFNQPQHF. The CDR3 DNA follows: TGTGCCATCAGTGAGCTTGGGACAGGGGGCTTCAATCAGCCCCAGCATTTT.

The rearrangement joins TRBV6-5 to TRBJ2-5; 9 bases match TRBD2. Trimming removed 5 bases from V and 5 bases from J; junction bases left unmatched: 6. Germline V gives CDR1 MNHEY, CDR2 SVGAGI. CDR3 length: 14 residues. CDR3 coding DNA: TGTGCCAGCAGTCGCCGGGCGGGAGGGGAGACCCAGTACTTC. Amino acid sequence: CASSRRAGGETQYF.

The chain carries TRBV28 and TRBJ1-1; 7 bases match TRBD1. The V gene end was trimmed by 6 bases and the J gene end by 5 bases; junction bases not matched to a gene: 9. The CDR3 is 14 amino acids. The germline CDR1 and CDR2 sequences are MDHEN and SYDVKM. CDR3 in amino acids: CASSQQGIRTEAFF. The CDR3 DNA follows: TGTGCCAGCAGCCAACAGGGGATACGGACTGAAGCTTTCTTT. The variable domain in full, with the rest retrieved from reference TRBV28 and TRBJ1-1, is DVKVTQSSRYLVKRTGEKVFLECVQDMDHENMFWYRQDPGLGLRLIYFSYDVKMKEKGDIPEGYSVSREKKERFSLILESASTNQTSMYLCASSQQGIRTEAFFGQGTRLTVV.

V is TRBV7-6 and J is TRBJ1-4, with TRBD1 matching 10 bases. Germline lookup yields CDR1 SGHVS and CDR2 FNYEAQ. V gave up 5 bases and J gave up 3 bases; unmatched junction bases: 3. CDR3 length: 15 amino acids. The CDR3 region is CASSPGTGANEKLFF. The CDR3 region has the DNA TGTGCCAGCAGCCCCGGGACAGGGGCTAATGAAAAACTGTTTTTT.

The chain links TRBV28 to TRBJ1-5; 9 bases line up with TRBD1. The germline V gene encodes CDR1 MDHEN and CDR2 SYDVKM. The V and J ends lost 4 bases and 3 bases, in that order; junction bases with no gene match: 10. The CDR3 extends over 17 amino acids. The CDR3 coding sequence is TGTGCCAGCAGTTCCCAAGGGACAGGGAATGTCAATCAGCCCCAGCATTTT. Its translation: CASSSQGTGNVNQPQHF.

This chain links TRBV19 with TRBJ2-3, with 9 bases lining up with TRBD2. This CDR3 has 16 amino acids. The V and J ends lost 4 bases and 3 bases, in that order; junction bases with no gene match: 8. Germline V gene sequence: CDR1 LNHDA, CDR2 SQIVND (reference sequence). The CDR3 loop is CASSSGGASRTDTQYF. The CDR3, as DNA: TGTGCCAGTAGTAGCGGGGGGGCCTCTAGGACAGATACGCAGTATTTT.

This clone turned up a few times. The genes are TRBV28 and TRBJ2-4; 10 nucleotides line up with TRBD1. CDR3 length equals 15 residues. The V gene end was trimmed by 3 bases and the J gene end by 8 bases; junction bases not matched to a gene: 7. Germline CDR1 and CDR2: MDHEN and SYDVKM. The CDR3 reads CASSFSGQGIDIQYF. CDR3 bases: TGTGCCAGCAGTTTCTCGGGACAGGGGATCGACATTCAGTACTTC.

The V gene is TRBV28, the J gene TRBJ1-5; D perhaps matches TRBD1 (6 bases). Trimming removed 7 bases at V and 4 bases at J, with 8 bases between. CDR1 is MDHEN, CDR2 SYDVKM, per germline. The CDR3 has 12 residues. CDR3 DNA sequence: TGTGCCAGCATTCAGGGGAATCAGCCCCAGCATTTT. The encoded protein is CASIQGNQPQHF.

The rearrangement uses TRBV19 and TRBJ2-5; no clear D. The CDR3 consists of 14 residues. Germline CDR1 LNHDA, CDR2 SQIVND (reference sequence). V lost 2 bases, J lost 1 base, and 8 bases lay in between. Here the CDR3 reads CASSITGSQETQYF. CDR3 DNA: TGTGCCAGTAGTATAACGGGCAGCCAAGAGACCCAGTACTTC.

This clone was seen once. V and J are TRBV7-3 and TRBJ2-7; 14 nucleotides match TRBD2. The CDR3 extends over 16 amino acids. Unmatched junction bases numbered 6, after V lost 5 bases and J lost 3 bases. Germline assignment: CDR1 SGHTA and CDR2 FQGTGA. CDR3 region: CASSPGTSGGRYEQYF. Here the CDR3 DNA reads TGTGCCAGCAGCCCAGGGACTAGCGGGGGACGCTACGAGCAGTACTTC.